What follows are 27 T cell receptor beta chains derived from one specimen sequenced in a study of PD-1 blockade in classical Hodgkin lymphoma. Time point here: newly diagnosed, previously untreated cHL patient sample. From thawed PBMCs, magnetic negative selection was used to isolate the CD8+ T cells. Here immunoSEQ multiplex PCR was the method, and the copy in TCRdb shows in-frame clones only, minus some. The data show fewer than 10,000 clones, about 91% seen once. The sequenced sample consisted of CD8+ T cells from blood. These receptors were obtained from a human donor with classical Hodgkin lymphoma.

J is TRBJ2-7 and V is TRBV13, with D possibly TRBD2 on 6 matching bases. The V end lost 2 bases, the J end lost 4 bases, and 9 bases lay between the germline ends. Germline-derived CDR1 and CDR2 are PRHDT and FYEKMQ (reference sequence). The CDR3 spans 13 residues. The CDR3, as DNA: TGTGCCAGCAGCTTACGGGGGAGATACGAGCAGTACTTC. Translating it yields CASSLRGRYEQYF.

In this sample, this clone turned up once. CDR3 loop: CASASGGYQPQHF. The CDR3 coding sequence is TGTGCCAGCGCGTCAGGGGGATATCAGCCCCAGCATTTT. The chain uses TRBV6-1 and TRBJ1-5, with 7 bases that match TRBD1. V gave up 8 bases and J gave up 5 bases; unmatched junction bases: 6. The germline CDR1 and CDR2 sequences are MNHNS and SASEGT. The CDR3 runs 13 residues.

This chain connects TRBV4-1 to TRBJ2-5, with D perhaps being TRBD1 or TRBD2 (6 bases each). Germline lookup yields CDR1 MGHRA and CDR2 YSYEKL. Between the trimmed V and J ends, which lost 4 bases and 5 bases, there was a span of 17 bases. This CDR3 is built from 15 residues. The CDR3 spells CASSPRSGASETQYF. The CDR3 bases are TGCGCCAGCAGCCCCCGGTCGGGGGCTAGTGAGACCCAGTACTTC.

The DNA for the CDR3 is TGTGCCAGTAGTACGGGATTCTTGAGCAATCAGCCCCAGCATTTT. This codes for CASSTGFLSNQPQHF. The chain is built from TRBV19 and TRBJ1-5; D call uncertain. V was cut by 4 bases and J by 1 base, with 11 bases left in between. From germline, CDR1 is LNHDA and CDR2 SQIVND (reference sequence). This CDR3 region has 15 residues.

The chain's CDR3 is CASMGRGGWTEAFF. The CDR3 region has the DNA TGTGCCAGTATGGGACGTGGGGGATGGACTGAAGCTTTCTTT. The chain recombines TRBV19 with TRBJ1-1, with D possibly being TRBD1 (5 bases). The CDR3 totals 14 residues. CDR1 LNHDA and CDR2 SQIVND come from the germline V gene (reference sequence). With 7 bases removed from V and 5 bases from J, the gap between germline ends came to 17 bases.

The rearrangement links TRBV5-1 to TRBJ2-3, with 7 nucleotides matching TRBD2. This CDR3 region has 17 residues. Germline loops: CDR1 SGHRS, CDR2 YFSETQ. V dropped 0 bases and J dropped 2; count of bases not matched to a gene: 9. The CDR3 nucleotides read TGCGCCAGCAGCTTGGGTCAGGAGGGAGGGCCCACAGATACGCAGTATTTT. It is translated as CASSLGQEGGPTDTQYF.

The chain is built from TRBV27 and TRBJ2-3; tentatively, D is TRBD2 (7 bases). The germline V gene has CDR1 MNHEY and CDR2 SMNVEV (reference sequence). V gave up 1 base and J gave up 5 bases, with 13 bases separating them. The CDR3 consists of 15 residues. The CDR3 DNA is TGTGCCAGCAGTTTATTAGGGGGGGGCAAAGATACGCAGTATTTT. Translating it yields CASSLLGGGKDTQYF.

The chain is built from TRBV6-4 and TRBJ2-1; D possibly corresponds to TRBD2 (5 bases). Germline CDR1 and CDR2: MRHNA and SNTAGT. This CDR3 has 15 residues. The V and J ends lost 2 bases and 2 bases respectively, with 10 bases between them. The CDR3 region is CASSDTSGPYNEQFF. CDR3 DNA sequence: TGTGCCAGCAGTGACACGAGCGGCCCCTACAATGAGCAGTTCTTC.

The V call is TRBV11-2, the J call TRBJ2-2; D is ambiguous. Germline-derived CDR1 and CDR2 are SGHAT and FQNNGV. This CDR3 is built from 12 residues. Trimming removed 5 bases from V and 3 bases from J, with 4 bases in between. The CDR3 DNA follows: TGTGCCAGCAGCCACGACACCGGGGAGCTGTTTTTT. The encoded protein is CASSHDTGELFF.

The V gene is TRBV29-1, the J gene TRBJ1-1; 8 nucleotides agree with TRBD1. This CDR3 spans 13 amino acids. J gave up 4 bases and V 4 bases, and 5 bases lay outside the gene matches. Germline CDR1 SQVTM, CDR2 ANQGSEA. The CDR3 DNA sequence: TGCAGCGTTGTGTACACAGGGGGCACTGAAGCTTTCTTT. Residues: CSVVYTGGTEAFF. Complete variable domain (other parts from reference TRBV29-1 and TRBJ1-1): SAVISQKPSRDICQRGTSLTIQCQVDSQVTMMFWYRQQPGQSLTLIATANQGSEATYESGFVIDKFPISRPNLTFSTLTVSNMSPEDSSIYLCSVVYTGGTEAFFGQGTRLTVV.

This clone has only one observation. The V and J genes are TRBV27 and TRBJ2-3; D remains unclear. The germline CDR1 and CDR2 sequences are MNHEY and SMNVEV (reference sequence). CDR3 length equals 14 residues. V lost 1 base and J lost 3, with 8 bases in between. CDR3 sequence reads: CASSLYLETDTQYF. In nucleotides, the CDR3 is TGTGCCAGCAGTTTATATTTAGAGACAGATACGCAGTATTTT.

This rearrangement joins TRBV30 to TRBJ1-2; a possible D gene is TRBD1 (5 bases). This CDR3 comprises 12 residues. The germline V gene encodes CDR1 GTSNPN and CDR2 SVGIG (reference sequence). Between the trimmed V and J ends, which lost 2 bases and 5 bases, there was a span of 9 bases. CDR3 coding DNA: TGTGCCTGGAGTCAGGGAGCATATGGCTACACCTTC. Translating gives CAWSQGAYGYTF. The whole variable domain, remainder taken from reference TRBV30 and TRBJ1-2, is SQTIHQWPATLVQPVGSPLSLECTVEGTSNPNLYWYRQAAGRGLQLLFYSVGIGQISSEVPQNLSASRPQDRQFILSSKKLLLSDSGFYLCAWSQGAYGYTFGSGTRLTVV.

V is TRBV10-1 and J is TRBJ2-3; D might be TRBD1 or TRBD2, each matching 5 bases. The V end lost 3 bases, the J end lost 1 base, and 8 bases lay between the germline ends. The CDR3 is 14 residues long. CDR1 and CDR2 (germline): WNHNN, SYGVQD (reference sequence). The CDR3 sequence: CASSERGGTDTQYF. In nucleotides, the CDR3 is TGCGCCAGCAGTGAAAGAGGGGGCACAGATACGCAGTATTTT.

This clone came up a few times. The CDR3 DNA reads as TGTGCCAGCAGTGAGGGACAGGATAATTCACCCCTCCACTTT. Translation: CASSEGQDNSPLHF. The chain carries TRBV6-4 and TRBJ1-6; 8 bases are a match to TRBD1. The CDR3 is 14 residues long. Germline V CDR1 and CDR2: MRHNA, SNTAGT. V dropped 3 bases and J dropped 5; count of bases not matched to a gene: 0.

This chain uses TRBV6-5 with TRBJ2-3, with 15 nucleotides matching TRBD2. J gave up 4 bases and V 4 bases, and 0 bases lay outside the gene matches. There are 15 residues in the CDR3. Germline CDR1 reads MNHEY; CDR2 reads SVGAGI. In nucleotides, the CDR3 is TGTGCCAGCAGTTGGACTAGCGGGGGGGCAGATACGCAGTATTTT. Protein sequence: CASSWTSGGADTQYF.

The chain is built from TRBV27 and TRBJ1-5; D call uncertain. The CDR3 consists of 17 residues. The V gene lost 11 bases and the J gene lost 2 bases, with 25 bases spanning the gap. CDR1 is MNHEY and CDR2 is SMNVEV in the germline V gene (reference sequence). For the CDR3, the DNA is TGTGCCGACCCTCCCCCGGGTCTCGCCAAGGGCAATCAGCCCCAGCATTTT. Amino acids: CADPPPGLAKGNQPQHF.

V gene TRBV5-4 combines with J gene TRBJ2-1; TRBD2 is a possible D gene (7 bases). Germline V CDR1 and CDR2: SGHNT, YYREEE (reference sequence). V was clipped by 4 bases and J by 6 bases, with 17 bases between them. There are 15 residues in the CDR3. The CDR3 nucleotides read TGTGCCAGCAGCCCCCTTGTCGGGGGGCTCAATGAGCAGTTCTTC. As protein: CASSPLVGGLNEQFF.

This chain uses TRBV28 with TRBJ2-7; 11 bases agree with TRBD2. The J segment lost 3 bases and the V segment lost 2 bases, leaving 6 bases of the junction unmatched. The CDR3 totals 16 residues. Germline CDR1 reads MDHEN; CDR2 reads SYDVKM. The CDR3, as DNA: TGTGCCAGCAGTTTAGGGAGACTAGCGGGATTCTACGAGCAGTACTTC. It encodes CASSLGRLAGFYEQYF.

Written as DNA, the CDR3 is TGTGCCAGCAGCTTTTGGACAGGGCTCCAAGAGACCCAGTACTTC. Encoded protein: CASSFWTGLQETQYF. This sequence joins TRBV11-2 and TRBJ2-5; 8 nucleotides agree with TRBD1. Germline loops: CDR1 SGHAT, CDR2 FQNNGV. The CDR3 is made up of 15 amino acids. The J segment lost 1 base and the V segment lost 3 bases, leaving 4 bases of the junction unmatched.

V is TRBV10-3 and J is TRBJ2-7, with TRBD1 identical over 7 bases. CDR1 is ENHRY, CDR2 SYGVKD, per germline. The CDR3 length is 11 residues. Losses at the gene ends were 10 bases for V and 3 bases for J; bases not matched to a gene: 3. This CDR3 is CATWTGYEQYF. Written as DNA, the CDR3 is TGTGCCACCTGGACAGGCTACGAGCAGTACTTC.

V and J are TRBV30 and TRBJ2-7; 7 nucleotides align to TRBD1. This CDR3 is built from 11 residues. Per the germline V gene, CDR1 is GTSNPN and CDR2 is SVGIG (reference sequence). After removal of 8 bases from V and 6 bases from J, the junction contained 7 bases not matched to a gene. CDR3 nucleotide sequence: TGTGCCGGGACAGCTAAAGGCGAGCAGTACTTC. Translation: CAGTAKGEQYF.

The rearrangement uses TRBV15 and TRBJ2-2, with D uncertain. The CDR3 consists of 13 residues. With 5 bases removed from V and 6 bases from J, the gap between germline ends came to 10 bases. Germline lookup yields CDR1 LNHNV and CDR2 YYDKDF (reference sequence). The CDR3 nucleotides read TGTGCCACCAGCCGTGTTGAGGCCGGGGAGCTGTTTTTT. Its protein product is CATSRVEAGELFF. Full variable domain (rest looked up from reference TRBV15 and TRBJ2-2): DAMVIQNPRYQVTQFGKPVTLSCSQTLNHNVMYWYQQKSSQAPKLLFHYYDKDFNNEADTPDNFQSRRPNTSFCFLDIRSPGLGDTAMYLCATSRVEAGELFFGEGSRLTVL.

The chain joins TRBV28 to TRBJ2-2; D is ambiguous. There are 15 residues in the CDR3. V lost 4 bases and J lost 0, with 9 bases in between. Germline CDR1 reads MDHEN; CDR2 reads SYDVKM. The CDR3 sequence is CASSSLDANTGELFF. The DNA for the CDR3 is TGTGCCAGCAGTTCCCTCGACGCGAACACCGGGGAGCTGTTTTTT.

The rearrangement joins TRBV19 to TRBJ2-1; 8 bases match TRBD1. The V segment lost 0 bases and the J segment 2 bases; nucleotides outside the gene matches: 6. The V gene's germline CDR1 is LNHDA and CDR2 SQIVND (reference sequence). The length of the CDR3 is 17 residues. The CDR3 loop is CASSIDLPTGAYNEQFF. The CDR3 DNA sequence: TGTGCCAGTAGTATAGATCTACCGACAGGGGCCTACAATGAGCAGTTCTTC.

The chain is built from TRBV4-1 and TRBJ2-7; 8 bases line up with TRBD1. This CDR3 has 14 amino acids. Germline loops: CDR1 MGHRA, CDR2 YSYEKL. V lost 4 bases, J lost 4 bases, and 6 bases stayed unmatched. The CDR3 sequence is CASSPGTGQYEQYF. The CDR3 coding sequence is TGCGCCAGCAGCCCGGGGACAGGTCAGTACGAGCAGTACTTC.

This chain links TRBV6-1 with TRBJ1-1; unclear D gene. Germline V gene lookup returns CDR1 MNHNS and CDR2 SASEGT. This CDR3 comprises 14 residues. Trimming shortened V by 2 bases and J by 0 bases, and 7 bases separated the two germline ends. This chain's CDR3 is CASSEFGLNTEAFF. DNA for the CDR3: TGTGCCAGCAGTGAATTCGGTCTGAACACTGAAGCTTTCTTT.

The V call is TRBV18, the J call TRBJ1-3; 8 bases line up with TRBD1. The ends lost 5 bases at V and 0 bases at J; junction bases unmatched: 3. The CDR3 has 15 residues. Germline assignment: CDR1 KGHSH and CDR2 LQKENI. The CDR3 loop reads CASSWTGNSGNTIYF. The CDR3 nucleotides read TGTGCCAGCTCATGGACAGGGAACTCTGGAAACACCATATATTTT.